The sequence of this T cell receptor (beta chain) was determined in a study of T cell responses to AZD1222 COVID-19 vaccine. Overall study results and limits: Spike was spanned by vaccine-associated CD4 TCRs, which were dominant at 160-218 and 743-854.

Remarks on this clone: No antigen is known for it.

This CDR3 comprises 16 residues. CDR1 and CDR2 from the germline V gene are SGHKS and YYEKEE (reference sequence). With V trimmed by 3 bases and J by 2 bases, 7 bases remained unmatched. TCRdb keeps only in-frame clones here, not all; method: immunoSEQ multiplex PCR. The sample carries some 180,000 clones, 80% to 95% recorded once. V usage is TRBV5-5 and J usage is TRBJ2-5; 10 nucleotides align to TRBD2. This receptor was obtained from an adult who received the AZD1222 COVID-19 vaccine. The sequenced sample was peripheral blood, obtained 28 days after the second AZD1222 dose. The CDR3 spells CASSSSVAGGQETQYF. The DNA for the CDR3 is TGTGCCAGCAGCTCCTCTGTAGCGGGGGGACAAGAGACCCAGTACTTC. Filled out from reference TRBV5-5 and TRBJ2-5, the complete variable domain reads DAGVTQSPTHLIKTRGQQVTLRCSPISGHKSVSWYQQVLGQGPQFIFQYYEKEERGRGNFPDRFSARQFPNYSSELNVNALLLGDSALYLCASSSSVAGGQETQYFGPGTRLLVL.